The T cell receptor (beta chain) described here comes from a study of blood T cells in healthy people across ages (dated by TCRdb to 2014 to 2015). Turning to the overall study: Template switching captured roughly one uniquely barcoded TCR beta cDNA molecule per two T cells in model experiments. To avoid experimental bias, donors of different ages were spread randomly across the sequencing lanes. For two donors (one aged 18 to 30 and one aged 80 or older), the study analyzed two additional independent replicas of 1 million unique cDNA reads from the same blood draw. The study measured age-related changes in TCR beta repertoire diversity using deep sequencing normalized with unique cDNA molecular identifiers. The donors were split into four age groups: young (average roughly 15 years), middle-aged (more than 35), aged (approximately 60) and long-lived (more than 80).

The CDR3 runs 13 amino acids, cysteine and phenylalanine included. The only DNA kept is the CDR3, 39 bases in frame from the first base. Compared with germline, V lacks 6 bases and J lacks 6 bases; bases without a gene match: 6. Looking up the germline V gene yields CDR1 MNHEY and CDR2 SVGAGI. Broad study findings and their caveats: The percentage of naive T cells measured by flow cytometry correlated strongly with observed TCR beta diversity. Compared with the aged group, the long-lived group had more naive CD4+ T cells, fewer expanded clones and increased TCR diversity, suggesting age selection. Observed TCR beta diversity per million T cells fell roughly linearly with age, and a significant reduction was already apparent by age about 43. Since profiling was done on bulk unsorted PBMCs, naive and antigen-experienced compartments could not be conclusively compared. Total diversity estimates from one million sequenced T cells were considered lower bounds and underestimates. Because donor CMV infection status was unknown, age-related changes in expanded clonotypes were potentially confounded.

Donors were about 36 systemically healthy Caucasian individuals from Russia aged roughly 6 to 95 years. Around 10 milliliters of peripheral blood were collected from each donor into EDTA-treated Vacutainer tubes. Ficoll-Paque density-gradient centrifugation was used to isolate PBMCs, with at least 7 million per sample. Total RNA, at least 6 micrograms per sample, was extracted from PBMCs with Trizol reagent. Naive CD45RAhigh/CD27high T cell percentages were measured by flow cytometry on a PBMC aliquot from every donor. Library preparation employed 5' RACE. These reads were obtained on an Illumina HiSeq 2500. A second PCR of roughly 7 to 12 cycles was performed with a sample-barcoded 5' primer and a J-beta primer mix. Each TCR beta cDNA molecule received a unique molecular identifier from a template-switch 5' adaptor carrying 12 random nucleotides. Each sample yielded at least 3 million CDR3-containing paired-end reads. The Mint cDNA synthesis kit, primed by a TRBC-specific oligonucleotide, was used to synthesize first-strand cDNA from all RNA. All cDNA was treated with uracil-DNA glycosylase and then went through a first 18-cycle PCR with the universal primers M1SS and BC2_uni_R. The authors processed their data as follows. For normalization, 1 million high-quality reads were randomly selected from each sample, with every read carrying a distinct molecular identifier. Reads sharing molecular identifiers were discarded rather than binned into consensus sequences. MiTCR, run with a Q25 quality threshold and the strictest error-elimination algorithm, handled CDR3 identification, clonotype clustering and error correction. A nonparametric unseen species model using Euler transformation provided a lower-bound estimate of total TCR beta diversity. TCRdb trimmed the raw reads at Q25, called clones with MiXCR and kept productive beta chains. Every entry covers one CDR3 protein and lists the most common genes and DNA from its rows. TCRdb, rather than the study authors, made the V and J calls. The sample contains over 1,300,000 distinct CDR3 sequences, 45% to 70% of them found a single time. The ten largest clones represent 6.5% to 8.5% of the sample.

Turning to this clonotype: No cognate antigen has been identified for it. No much larger clone exists at a distance of one base, and base qualities are not known.

This chain joins TRBV6-5 to TRBJ2-7; 9 nucleotides in the junction match TRBD1. The material sequenced was blood. The TCR sequence derives from a man younger than 35 in good health. The bases read TGTGCCAGCAGCACGGGACAGGGAAGCGAGCAGTACTTC. Its product reads: CASSTGQGSEQYF.